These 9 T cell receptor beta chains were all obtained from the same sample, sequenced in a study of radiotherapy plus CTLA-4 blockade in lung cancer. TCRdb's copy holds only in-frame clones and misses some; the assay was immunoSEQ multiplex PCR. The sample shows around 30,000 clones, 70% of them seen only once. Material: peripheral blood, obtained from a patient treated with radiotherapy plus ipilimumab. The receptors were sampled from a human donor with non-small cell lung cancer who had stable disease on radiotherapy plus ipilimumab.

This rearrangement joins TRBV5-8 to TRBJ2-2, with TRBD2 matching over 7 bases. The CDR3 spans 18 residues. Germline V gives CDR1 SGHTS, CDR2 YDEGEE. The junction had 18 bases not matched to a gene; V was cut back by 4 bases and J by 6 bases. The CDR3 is CASSPGLQGAGEAGELFF. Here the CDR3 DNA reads TGTGCCAGCAGCCCCGGGTTGCAGGGCGCGGGAGAAGCCGGGGAGCTGTTTTTT.

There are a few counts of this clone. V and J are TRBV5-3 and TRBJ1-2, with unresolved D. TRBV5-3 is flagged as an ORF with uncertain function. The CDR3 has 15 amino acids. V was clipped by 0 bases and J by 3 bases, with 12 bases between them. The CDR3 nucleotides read TGTGCCAGAAGCTTGGACGGGCTTTTGGACTATGGCTACACCTTC. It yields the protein CARSLDGLLDYGYTF.

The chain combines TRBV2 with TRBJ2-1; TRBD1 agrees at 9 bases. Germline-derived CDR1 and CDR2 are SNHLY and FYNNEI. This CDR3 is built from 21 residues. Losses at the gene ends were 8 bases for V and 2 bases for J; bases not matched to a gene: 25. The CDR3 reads CASASSLREAPRDRAYNEQFF. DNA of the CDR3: TGTGCCAGCGCCAGCTCCCTCCGCGAGGCGCCCCGGGACAGGGCCTACAATGAGCAGTTCTTC.

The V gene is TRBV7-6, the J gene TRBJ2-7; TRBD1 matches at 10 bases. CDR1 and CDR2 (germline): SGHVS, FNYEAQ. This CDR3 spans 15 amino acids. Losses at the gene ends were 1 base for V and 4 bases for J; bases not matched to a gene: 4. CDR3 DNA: TGTGCCAGCAGCTTAGGGGGGACAGGGGTGTACGAGCAGTACTTC. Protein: CASSLGGTGVYEQYF.

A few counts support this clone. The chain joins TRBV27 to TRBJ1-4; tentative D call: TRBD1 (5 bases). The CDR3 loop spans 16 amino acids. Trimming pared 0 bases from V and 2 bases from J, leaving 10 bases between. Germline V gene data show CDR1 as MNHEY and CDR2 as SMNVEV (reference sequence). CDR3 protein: CASSLSLTATNEKLFF. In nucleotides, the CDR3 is TGTGCCAGCAGTTTATCCCTGACAGCTACTAATGAAAAACTGTTTTTT.

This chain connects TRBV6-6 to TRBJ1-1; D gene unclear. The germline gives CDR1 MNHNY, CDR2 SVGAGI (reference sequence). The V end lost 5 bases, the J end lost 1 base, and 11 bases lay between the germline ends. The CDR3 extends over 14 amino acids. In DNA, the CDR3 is TGTGCCAGCAGTCGCTTCGACCGGAACACTGAAGCTTTCTTT. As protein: CASSRFDRNTEAFF.

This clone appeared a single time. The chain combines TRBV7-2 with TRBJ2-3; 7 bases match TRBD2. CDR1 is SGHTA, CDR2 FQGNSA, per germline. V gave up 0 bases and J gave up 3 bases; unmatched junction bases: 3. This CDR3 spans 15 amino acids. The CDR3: CASSLAGLKTDTQYF. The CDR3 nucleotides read TGTGCCAGCAGCTTAGCGGGACTAAAAACAGATACGCAGTATTTT.

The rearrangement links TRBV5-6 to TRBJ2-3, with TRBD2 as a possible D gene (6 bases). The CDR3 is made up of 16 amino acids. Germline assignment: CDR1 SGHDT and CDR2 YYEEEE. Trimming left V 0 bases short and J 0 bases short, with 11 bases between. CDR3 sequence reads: CASSLVLGLSTDTQYF. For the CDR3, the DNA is TGTGCCAGCAGCTTGGTATTAGGACTAAGCACAGATACGCAGTATTTT.

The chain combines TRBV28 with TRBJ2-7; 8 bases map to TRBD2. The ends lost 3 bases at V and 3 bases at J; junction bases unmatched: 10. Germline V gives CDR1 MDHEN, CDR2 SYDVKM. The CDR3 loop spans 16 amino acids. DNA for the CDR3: TGTGCCAGCAGTTTTTTCGGAGGCCTAGCGGGCTACGAGCAGTACTTC. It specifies CASSFFGGLAGYEQYF.